The rows below give T cell receptor beta chains drawn from one sample of a study of blood T cell repertoires in COVID-19. Profiling relied on immunoSEQ multiplex PCR, and the TCRdb table lists in-frame clones only, not all of them. This sample has roughly 250,000 clones; about 85% occur once, and the top ten carry roughly 7%. Sequenced sample: peripheral blood. Receptors were obtained from a man in his sixties who had recovered from COVID-19. CDR3s include the opening cysteine and the closing phenylalanine or tryptophan. The order of the fields is D gene, clone size, V gene, J gene, CDR3 protein, CDR3 DNA. A D gene is named only where the DNA matches it firmly. Clone size, where shown, is once, few, many, or a class for clones that have expanded.

TRBD1	NA	TRBV6-4	TRBJ1-5	CASSEAVDRSNQPQHF	TGTGCCAGCAGTGAAGCGGTGGACAGGAGCAATCAGCCCCAGCATTTT
TRBD1	NA	TRBV7-9	TRBJ1-6	CASSQDDRGNSPLHF	TGTGCCAGCAGCCAAGACGACAGGGGGAATTCACCCCTCCACTTT
TRBD1	NA	TRBV7-7	TRBJ2-1	CASSSSGTAYNEQFF	TGTGCCAGCAGCTCCTCCGGGACAGCTTACAATGAGCAGTTCTTC
TRBD2	NA	TRBV29-1	TRBJ2-3	CSVPLAGGTDTQYF	TGCAGCGTTCCCTTAGCGGGGGGGACGGATACGCAGTATTTT
NA	many	TRBV5-6	TRBJ2-2	CASSLLGLGSGNTGELFF	TGTGCCAGCAGCTTGCTTGGGTTGGGGAGCGGCAACACCGGGGAGCTGTTTTTT
TRBD2	NA	TRBV11-2	TRBJ2-1	CASSPTLAGYDEQFF	TGTGCCAGCAGCCCGACACTAGCGGGGTATGATGAGCAGTTCTTC
TRBD1	NA	TRBV9	TRBJ2-3	CASSPGTGITDTQYF	TGTGCCAGCAGCCCTGGGACAGGGATCACAGATACGCAGTATTTT
TRBD1	NA	TRBV2	TRBJ2-6	CASTGQGIGANVLTF	TGTGCCAGCACCGGACAGGGGATCGGGGCCAACGTCCTGACTTTC
NA	NA	TRBV4-2	TRBJ1-5	CASSQGQGYFQPQHF	TGTGCCAGCAGCCAAGGTCAGGGGTATTTTCAGCCCCAGCATTTT
TRBD2	once	TRBV24-1	TRBJ2-1	CATSDPLLAGGPNNEQFF	TGTGCCACCAGTGATCCATTACTAGCGGGGGGGCCGAACAATGAGCAGTTCTTC
NA	NA	TRBV11-2	TRBJ2-5	CASSYKETQYF	TGTGCCAGCAGCTACAAAGAGACCCAGTACTTC
TRBD1	NA	TRBV4-1	TRBJ1-5	CASSPGTGGPRQPQHF	TGCGCCAGCAGCCCCGGGACAGGGGGTCCTCGCCAGCCCCAGCATTTT
NA	NA	TRBV24-1	TRBJ1-2	CATSDFPQGRGYTF	TGTGCCACCAGTGATTTTCCCCAGGGTAGGGGCTACACCTTC
NA	once	TRBV2	TRBJ2-2	CASSERQVANTGELFF	TGTGCCAGCAGTGAAAGACAAGTGGCGAACACCGGGGAGCTGTTTTTT
NA	NA	TRBV3-1/TRBV3-2	TRBJ1-2	CASSQESGGRFGYTF	TGTGCCAGCAGCCAAGAAAGCGGGGGGAGGTTTGGCTACACCTTC
TRBD1	NA	TRBV29-1	TRBJ2-7	CSVEEGGLTYEQYF	TGCAGCGTTGAGGAAGGGGGCCTCACCTACGAGCAGTACTTC
TRBD1	NA	TRBV28	TRBJ1-4	CASSSPDRGLREKLFF	TGTGCCAGCAGTTCCCCCGACAGGGGGCTGCGGGAAAAACTGTTTTTT
NA	few	TRBV6-2/TRBV6-3	TRBJ2-7	CASSSGVYEQYF	TGTGCCAGCAGTTCGGGGGTTTACGAGCAGTACTTC
NA	NA	TRBV27	TRBJ1-1	CASSLKGFNTEAFF	TGTGCCAGCAGTTTAAAGGGGTTCAACACTGAAGCTTTCTTT
TRBD1	NA	TRBV5-1	TRBJ2-3	CASSLEGQTGGGTDTQYF	TGCGCCAGCAGCTTGGAGGGCCAGACAGGGGGCGGGACAGATACGCAGTATTTT
NA	NA	TRBV5-6	TRBJ1-1	CASSLKVWATEAFF	TGTGCCAGCAGCTTGAAGGTCTGGGCCACTGAAGCTTTCTTT
TRBD2	NA	TRBV6-1	TRBJ2-5	CASSEAGLAGKETQYF	TGTGCCAGCAGTGAAGCGGGACTAGCGGGGAAAGAGACCCAGTACTTC
NA	NA	TRBV2	TRBJ2-3	CASIYRRGPPDTQYF	TGTGCCAGCATTTACCGGAGGGGCCCCCCCGATACGCAGTATTTT
TRBD1	NA	TRBV9	TRBJ2-5	CASSVRTGAFETQYF	TGTGCCAGCAGCGTACGGACAGGGGCCTTTGAGACCCAGTACTTC
TRBD1	NA	TRBV9	TRBJ1-2	CASSTGTGVLVNYGYTF	TGTGCCAGCAGCACCGGGACAGGGGTCCTCGTAAACTATGGCTACACCTTC
NA	NA	TRBV11-2	TRBJ1-1	CASSSPGVLTEAFF	TGTGCCAGCAGCTCCCCAGGGGTTTTAACTGAAGCTTTCTTT
NA	NA	TRBV19	TRBJ2-7	CASSIGGLAYEQYF	TGTGCCAGTAGTATAGGGGGCTTGGCCTACGAGCAGTACTTC
TRBD2	NA	TRBV5-6	TRBJ2-3	CASSFGGVSDTQYF	TGTGCCAGCAGCTTCGGGGGGGTCTCAGATACGCAGTATTTT
TRBD1	few	TRBV19	TRBJ1-2	CASSKGDRAASHGYTF	TGTGCCAGTAGTAAGGGCGACAGGGCCGCATCTCATGGCTACACCTTC
NA	NA	TRBV24-1	TRBJ1-1	CAILETPIYNRVGLLEQAFF	TGTGCCATCTTAGAAACCCCCATATATAACAGGGTCGGATTGCTAGAGCAAGCTTTCTTT
NA	few	TRBV1	TRBJ2-2	CTSSQRGFLVAGPNTGELFF	TGCACCAGCAGCCAGAGGGGGTTTTTGGTAGCGGGGCCAAACACCGGGGAGCTGTTTTTT
TRBD1	NA	TRBV3-1/TRBV3-2	TRBJ1-1	CASSQDPAGTGRPSNTEAFF	TGTGCCAGCAGCCAAGATCCAGCTGGGACAGGTAGGCCCTCGAACACTGAAGCTTTCTTT
TRBD1	NA	TRBV5-3	TRBJ1-2	CARSATGDSYGYTF	TGTGCCAGAAGCGCGACCGGGGACAGCTATGGCTACACCTTC
NA	once	TRBV12-3/TRBV12-4	TRBJ1-4	CASSFNNEKLFF	TGTGCCAGCAGTTTTAATAATGAAAAACTGTTTTTT
NA	NA	TRBV18	TRBJ2-5	CASSPPGGELLRTQYF	TGTGCCAGCTCACCACCAGGGGGAGAACTCCTTAGGACCCAGTACTTC
NA	once	TRBV19	TRBJ1-2	CASSISPAGRHTF	TGTGCCAGTAGTATATCCCCGGCGGGGAGACACACCTTC
TRBD2	NA	TRBV2	TRBJ2-1	CASSETGLAADEQFF	TGTGCCAGCAGTGAAACAGGACTAGCCGCCGATGAGCAGTTCTTC